The clone carrying this TCR beta chain has only a few counts. TCRB transcripts that were expressed got sequenced, as all of the isolated RNA had been reverse transcribed. Method: immunoSEQ multiplex PCR; TCRdb's copy keeps in-frame clones and lacks some. The sample lists more than 150,000 clones; about 9.8% were seen once. CDR3 length: 11 amino acids. Germline V gene data show CDR1 as SGHTA and CDR2 as FQGNSA. V was cut by 5 bases and J by 7 bases, with 8 bases left in between. This specimen belongs to a study of beta chain features in type 1 diabetes. The chain is built from TRBV7-2 and TRBJ1-1; no clear D. Sequenced sample: central memory CD4+ T cells from blood. The origin of this receptor is a young woman in good health. The CDR3 sequence is CASSSAYEAFF. CDR3 coding DNA: TGTGCCAGCAGCAGCGCATATGAAGCTTTCTTT.